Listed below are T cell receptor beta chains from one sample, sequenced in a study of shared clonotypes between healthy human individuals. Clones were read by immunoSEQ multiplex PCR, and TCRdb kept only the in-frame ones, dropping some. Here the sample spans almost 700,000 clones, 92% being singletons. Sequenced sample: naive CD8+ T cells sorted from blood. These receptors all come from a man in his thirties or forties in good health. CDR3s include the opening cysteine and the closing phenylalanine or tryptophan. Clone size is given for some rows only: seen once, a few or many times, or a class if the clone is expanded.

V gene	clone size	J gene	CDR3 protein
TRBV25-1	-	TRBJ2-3	CASSYRDGQLRTDTQYF
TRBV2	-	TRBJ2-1	CASREISNEQFF
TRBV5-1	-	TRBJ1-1	CASSLEAGTNTEAFF
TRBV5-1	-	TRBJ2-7	CASSPILSSGTTYEQYF
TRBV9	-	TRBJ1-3	CASSVALDGTSGNTIYF
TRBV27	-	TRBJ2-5	CASSLLPPGQGQETQYF
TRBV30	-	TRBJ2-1	CAWSVGTRAEQFF
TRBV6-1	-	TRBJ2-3	CASSEEDRGPDTQYF
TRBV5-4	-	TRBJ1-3	CASATIESGNTIYF
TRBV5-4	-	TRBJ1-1	CASSLGGMNTEAFF
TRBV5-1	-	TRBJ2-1	CASSSGGEQFF
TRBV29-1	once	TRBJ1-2	CSVGDRGIRGYTF
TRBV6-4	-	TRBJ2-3	CASSDGDSTDTQYF
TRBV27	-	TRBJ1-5	CAKQVLRNQPQHF
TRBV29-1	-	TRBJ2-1	CSVGRDYNEQFF
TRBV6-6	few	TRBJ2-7	CASSPGQGIYEQYF
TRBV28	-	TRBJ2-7	CASSRDRGSYNEQYF
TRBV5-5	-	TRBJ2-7	CASSPPGKAVEQYF
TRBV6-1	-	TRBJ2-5	CATLNRVETQYF
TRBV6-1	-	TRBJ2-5	CASSAELRTSPRTTQYF
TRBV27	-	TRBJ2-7	CASIRTGGYEQYF
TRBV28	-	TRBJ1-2	CASSLDRPNYGYTF
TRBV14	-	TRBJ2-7	CASSHGQGSYEQYF
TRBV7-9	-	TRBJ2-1	CASSLSSSGSGAEQFF
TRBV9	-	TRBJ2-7	CASSVDPLTSGWYEQYF
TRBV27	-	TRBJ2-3	CASSLASTDTQYF
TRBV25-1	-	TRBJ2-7	CASSGGGNSYEQYF
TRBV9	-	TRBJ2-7	CASSGGVGEQYF
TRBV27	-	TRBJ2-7	CASGLLGDSSYEQYF
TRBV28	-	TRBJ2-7	CASSLSRLFARTKSSYEQYF
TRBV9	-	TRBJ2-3	CASSDGGSGPADTQYF
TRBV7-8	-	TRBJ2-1	CASSLAQGAVEQFF
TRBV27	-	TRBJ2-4	CASKTGTSGIGAKNIQYF
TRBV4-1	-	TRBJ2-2	CASSQGLGLAAPIGELFF
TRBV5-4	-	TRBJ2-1	CASSLYSPEQFF
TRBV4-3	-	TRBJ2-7	CASSQGTAGTYEQYF
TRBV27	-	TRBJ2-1	CASSLRGLAVSNEQFF
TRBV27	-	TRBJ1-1	CASSSGQLNTEAFF
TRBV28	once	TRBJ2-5	CASSLSPGTSGRETQYF
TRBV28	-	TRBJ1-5	CASVFKGRGFTSNQPQHF
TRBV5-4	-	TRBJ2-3	CASSTGLAGLASTDTQYF
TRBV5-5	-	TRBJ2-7	CASSLRPGPNEQYF
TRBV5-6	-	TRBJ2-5	CASSLRMTGEETQYF
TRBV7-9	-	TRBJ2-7	CASSSTRDNSYEQYF
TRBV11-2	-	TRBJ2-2	CASSSRTSGRANTGELFF
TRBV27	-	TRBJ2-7	CASSPRLAGVHEQYF
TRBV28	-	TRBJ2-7	CASSFLQGGSYEQYF
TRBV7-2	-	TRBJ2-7	CARGGDGRGYEQYF
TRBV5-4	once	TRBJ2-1	CASSLEGLAGAEQFF
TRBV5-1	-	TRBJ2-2	CASSLSPGGDPTTGELFF
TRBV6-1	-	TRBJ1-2	CASSDYGYTF
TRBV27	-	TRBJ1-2	CATSRGGLRGRLQYGYTF
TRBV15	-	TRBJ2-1	CATSRVQGNEQFF
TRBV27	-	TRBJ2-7	CASSLTGGSSYEQYF
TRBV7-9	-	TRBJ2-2	CASSLSLEGAGELFF
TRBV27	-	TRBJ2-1	CASSLSETSGRNEQFF
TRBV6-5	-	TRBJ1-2	CASSYGRDFGGYTF
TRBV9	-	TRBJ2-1	CASSVSGGYNEQFF